The clone carrying this T cell receptor beta chain was counted only a few times. No antigen is known for it. This record comes from a study of T cell responses to AZD1222 COVID-19 vaccine. The study's findings and limits: The donor group comprised mostly white British people and more females; the analysis possibly underestimated clonal diversity. Spike as a whole was targeted by vaccine-associated CD4 TCRs, dominant at 160-218 and 743-854. Scientists sampled the repertoires only once the peak T cell response had passed.

Sequencing used immunoSEQ multiplex PCR; TCRdb keeps in-frame clones, though not all of them. The sample has just under 95,000 clones, 80% to 90% seen once. This specimen was peripheral blood, taken on day 0 of AZD1222 vaccination. This receptor was identified in an adult in good health.

The CDR3 here is CASSPNLDRVGEQYF. In DNA form, the CDR3 reads TGTGCCAGTAGTCCGAATCTGGACAGGGTGGGCGAGCAGTACTTC. This chain joins TRBV19 and TRBJ2-7; 8 nucleotides align to TRBD1. The CDR3 sequence is 15 residues long. The ends lost 5 bases at V and 6 bases at J; junction bases unmatched: 12. Germline V gene sequence: CDR1 LNHDA, CDR2 SQIVND (reference sequence).